This T cell receptor (beta chain) was found in a study of blood T cells in healthy people across ages. CDR3 size: 14 residues. Trimming shortened V by 2 bases and J by 5 bases, and 11 bases separated the two germline ends. Germline CDR1 reads SGHTA; CDR2 reads FQGNSA. The second PCR ran roughly 6 to 12 cycles with a sample-barcoded 5' primer and J-beta primers. TCRdb re-analysed the 5' RACE reads in MiXCR, keeping a single row per CDR3 protein. The table shows 750,000 to 850,000 distinct CDR3 sequences, with roughly 25% occurring only once. The data were also submitted as part of a second study, on T cells of mothers and their children.

Sequencing was done on a sample of blood. This chain connects TRBV7-2 to TRBJ2-3; the D is unclear. This TCR was sampled from a boy aged 5-17 years in good health. As DNA, the CDR3 is TGTGCCAGCAGCTTACTTTCTTTAGGAGATACGCAGTATTTT. It yields the protein CASSLLSLGDTQYF. Filled out from reference TRBV7-2 and TRBJ2-3, the complete variable domain reads GAGVSQSPSNKVTEKGKDVELRCDPISGHTALYWYRQSLGQGLEFLIYFQGNSAPDKSGLPSDRFSAERTGGSVSTLTIQRTQQEDSAVYLCASSLLSLGDTQYFGPGTRLTVL.